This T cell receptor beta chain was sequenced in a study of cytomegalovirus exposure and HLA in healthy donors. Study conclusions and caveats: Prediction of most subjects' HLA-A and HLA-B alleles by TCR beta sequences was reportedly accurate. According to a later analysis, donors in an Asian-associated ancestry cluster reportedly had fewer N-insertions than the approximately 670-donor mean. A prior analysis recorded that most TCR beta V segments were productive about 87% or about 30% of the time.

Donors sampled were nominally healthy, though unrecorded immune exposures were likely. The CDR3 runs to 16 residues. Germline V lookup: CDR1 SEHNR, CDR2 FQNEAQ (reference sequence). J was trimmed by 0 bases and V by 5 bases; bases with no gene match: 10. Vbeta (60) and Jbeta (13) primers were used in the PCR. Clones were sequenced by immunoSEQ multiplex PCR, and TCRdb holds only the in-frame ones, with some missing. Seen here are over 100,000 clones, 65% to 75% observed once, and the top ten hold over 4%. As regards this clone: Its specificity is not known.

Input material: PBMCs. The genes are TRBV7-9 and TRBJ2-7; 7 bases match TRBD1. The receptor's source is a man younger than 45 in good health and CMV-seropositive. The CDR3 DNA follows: TGTGCCAGCAGCAATTTCGGACAGGACTTCTCCTACGAGCAGTACTTC. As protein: CASSNFGQDFSYEQYF.